This T cell receptor (beta chain) appears in the sequencing data of a study of blood T cells in healthy people across ages. Study conclusions and caveats: Estimates of total diversity, which came from one million sequenced T cells, were considered to be underestimates.

This CDR3 is built from 15 residues. Germline CDR1 and CDR2: LGHNT and FRNRAP. V lost 6 bases and J lost 5, with 19 bases in between. The authors ran a second PCR of roughly 6 to 11 cycles using a sample-barcoded 5' primer and a J-beta primer mix. TCRdb itself ran the 5' RACE reads through MiXCR, one entry per CDR3 protein. The profile covers approximately 1,700,000 distinct CDR3 sequences, with roughly 43% appearing a single time and under 30% taken by the ten largest. A remark on this clonotype: No antigen is known for it.

Donors each provided around 9 milliliters of peripheral blood. Extractions gave at least 5.5 micrograms of total RNA per sample. The sequence derives from a human donor in good health. Sequenced: blood. V usage is TRBV12-5 and J usage is TRBJ1-1, with D possibly TRBD1 on 6 matching bases. CDR3 DNA: TGTGCTAGTGGCTCCTCGGGACACCTTGGGACTGAAGCTTTCTTT. This codes for CASGSSGHLGTEAFF.